These 4 T cell receptor beta chains originate from one sample sequenced in a study of liver allograft versus peripheral blood T cells. Study as a whole: The authors compared T cell receptor repertoires in transplanted livers with recipients' peripheral blood repertoires.

TCRdb ran MiXCR on the reads and lists one entry per CDR3 protein. The table records fewer than 15,000 distinct CDR3 sequences, 15% to 20% of them present only once. These receptor sequences come from a human patient who had a liver transplant. The graft donor may have contributed some T cells.

The sample holds a few counts of this clonotype. V is TRBV28 and J is TRBJ1-2; unclear D gene. CDR3 length: 11 amino acids. CDR1 is MDHEN and CDR2 is SYDVKM in the germline V gene. V lost 1 base and J 8 bases, leaving 5 bases between the germline ends. CDR3 amino acids: CASSLSRGYTF. The CDR3 DNA follows: TGTGCCAGCAGTTTATCTCGCGGCTACACCTTC.

This clonotype was observed many times. The chain couples TRBV13 to TRBJ2-3, with TRBD2 matching over 10 bases. The CDR3 totals 12 residues. The germline gives CDR1 PRHDT, CDR2 FYEKMQ (reference sequence). V gave up 4 bases and J gave up 9 bases; unmatched junction bases: 1. The chain's CDR3 is CASSWTSGTQYF. The DNA for the CDR3 is TGTGCCAGCAGCTGGACTAGCGGAACGCAGTATTTT.

The sample holds a few counts of this clonotype. The chain is built from TRBV27 and TRBJ2-1; maybe TRBD2 (5 bases). The CDR3 totals 13 residues. V was pared by 6 bases and J by 2 bases, with 8 bases between. Per germline, CDR1 MNHEY and CDR2 SMNVEV (reference sequence). CDR3 coding DNA: TGTGCCAGCAGGGACTTTACCTACAATGAGCAGTTCTTC. It encodes CASRDFTYNEQFF.

This clonotype is judged medium-sized. The chain couples TRBV18 to TRBJ1-1; possibly TRBD1 for D (5 bases). The CDR3 contains 14 residues. The V end was cut by 3 bases, the J end by 1 base, with 9 bases between. The germline CDR1 and CDR2 sequences are KGHSH and LQKENI. CDR3 in amino acids: CASSPQGANTEAFF. The CDR3 DNA sequence: TGTGCCAGCTCACCTCAGGGTGCGAACACTGAAGCTTTCTTT.